This record covers a single TCR beta chain. CDR3 length equals 17 residues. Trimming cost V 4 bases and J 1 base, with 20 bases left between them. From germline, CDR1 is SGHRS and CDR2 YFSETQ. These data are taken from a study of blood T cell repertoires in COVID-19. Libraries were prepared by immunoSEQ multiplex PCR; TCRdb keeps only in-frame clonotypes and omits some of them. This sample has about 86,000 clones, with over 70% found just once. The V and J genes are TRBV5-1 and TRBJ1-1; a weak D match, TRBD1 (6 bases). Sequencing was performed on peripheral blood. The receptor comes from a woman over 75 with active or convalescent COVID-19. Here the CDR3 DNA reads TGCGCCAGCAGCCCTACCTTTGTGGGGGCGGCGAACACTGAAGCTTTCTTT. It specifies CASSPTFVGAANTEAFF.